This record covers a single T cell receptor beta chain. This may arise from a read error, as a much more abundant clone is one base away. The CDR3 loop spans 15 amino acids. V shed 7 bases and J 5 bases; nucleotides not matched to a gene: 7. CDR1 and CDR2 (germline): MNHEY, SMNVEV (reference sequence). For the second PCR, which ran for about 7 to 11 cycles, a sample-barcoded 5' primer and a J-beta primer mix were used. TCRdb fed the 5' RACE reads into MiXCR, producing one record per CDR3 protein. The sample consists of 910,000 or so distinct CDR3 sequences, about 51% of them appearing once. The data are from a study of blood T cells in healthy people across ages.

V and J are TRBV27 and TRBJ2-1; 11 positions agree with TRBD2. Sequenced material: blood. This receptor was identified in a woman in her sixties or seventies in good health. CDR3 amino acids: CASTQGTSGNNEQFF. CDR3 in DNA: TGTGCCAGCACCCAAGGGACTAGCGGAAACAATGAGCAGTTCTTC.